The next 27 T cell receptor beta chains were all read from a single sample in a study of blood T cell repertoires in COVID-19. TCRdb keeps only in-frame clones here, not all; method: immunoSEQ multiplex PCR. The table has some 150,000 clones, 88% seen once. What was sequenced was peripheral blood. The receptors stem from a human donor in a cohort sampled during active COVID-19.

The rearrangement links TRBV19 to TRBJ2-5; 10 bases align to TRBD2. J gave up 2 bases and V 6 bases, and 0 bases lay outside the gene matches. Looked up from germline, CDR1 is LNHDA and CDR2 is SQIVND (reference sequence). The CDR3 length is 13 residues. CDR3 in amino acids: CASRLAGQETQYF. CDR3 coding DNA: TGTGCCAGTAGACTAGCGGGACAAGAGACCCAGTACTTC.

The chain uses TRBV7-2 and TRBJ2-2, with D unclear. V shed 1 base and J shed 5 bases, with 14 bases lying between them. This CDR3 is built from 16 residues. Germline V CDR1 and CDR2: SGHTA, FQGNSA. CDR3 in amino acids: CASSLVMSAQTGELFF. CDR3 DNA sequence: TGTGCCAGCAGCTTAGTCATGAGCGCTCAAACCGGGGAGCTGTTTTTT.

The V gene is TRBV7-3, the J gene TRBJ2-1; 8 bases match TRBD2. The CDR3 consists of 13 residues. With 5 bases clipped from V and 10 bases from J, the junction kept 7 bases outside the gene matches. Germline assignment: CDR1 SGHTA and CDR2 FQGTGA. The CDR3 is CASSPISGVEQFF. DNA of the CDR3: TGTGCCAGCAGCCCCATTAGCGGGGTAGAGCAGTTCTTC. Full variable domain (rest looked up from reference TRBV7-3 and TRBJ2-1): GAGVSQTPSNKVTEKGKYVELRCDPISGHTALYWYRQSLGQGPEFLIYFQGTGAADDSGLPNDRFFAVRPEGSVSTLKIQRTERGDSAVYLCASSPISGVEQFFGPGTRLTVL.

This clone was observed a handful of times. The gene calls are TRBV15 and TRBJ1-5; TRBD1 aligns across 8 bases. The CDR3 has 15 amino acids. The germline V gene has CDR1 LNHNV and CDR2 YYDKDF (reference sequence). J lost 6 bases, V lost 2 bases, and 6 bases had no gene match. CDR3: CATSRPGQGGQPQHF. CDR3 DNA sequence: TGTGCCACCAGCAGACCCGGACAGGGCGGTCAGCCCCAGCATTTT. The full variable domain, with the rest looked up from reference TRBV15 and TRBJ1-5, is DAMVIQNPRYQVTQFGKPVTLSCSQTLNHNVMYWYQQKSSQAPKLLFHYYDKDFNNEADTPDNFQSRRPNTSFCFLDIRSPGLGDTAMYLCATSRPGQGGQPQHFGDGTRLSIL.

The gene calls are TRBV28 and TRBJ2-3, with TRBD2 matching over 11 bases. The CDR3 spans 14 residues. V lost 9 bases and J lost 3; bases outside the gene matches: 5. Looked up from germline, CDR1 is MDHEN and CDR2 is SYDVKM. CDR3 protein: CASTGLAVTDTQYF. CDR3 nucleotide sequence: TGTGCCAGTACGGGACTAGCGGTAACAGATACGCAGTATTTT.

The gene calls are TRBV29-1 and TRBJ1-1, with D perhaps TRBD1 (6 bases). CDR1 and CDR2 from the germline V gene are SQVTM and ANQGSEA. The CDR3 totals 16 residues. V was clipped by 5 bases and J by 0 bases, with 19 bases between them. This chain's CDR3 is CSVPSAGASLNTEAFF. CDR3 coding DNA: TGCAGCGTTCCCTCGGCAGGGGCCAGCCTGAACACTGAAGCTTTCTTT.

The sample holds one count of this clone. The J gene is TRBJ2-2, the V gene TRBV4-2; no clear D gene. Trimming shortened V by 4 bases and J by 3 bases, and 15 bases separated the two germline ends. Per germline, CDR1 LGHNA and CDR2 YNFKEQ. CDR3 size: 16 residues. CDR3 coding DNA: TGTGCCAGCAGCCCCCTAGACGGGTTTGACACCGGGGAGCTGTTTTTT. This translates into CASSPLDGFDTGELFF.

V and J are TRBV7-3 and TRBJ2-3; 8 nucleotides line up with TRBD2. The CDR3 runs to 16 residues. J was trimmed by 4 bases and V by 0 bases; bases with no gene match: 6. Germline CDR1 is SGHTA and CDR2 is FQGTGA. The CDR3 region is CASSLTGPGGPDTQYF. CDR3 DNA sequence: TGTGCCAGCAGCTTAACGGGGCCGGGAGGGCCAGATACGCAGTATTTT.

For this clone: An end of the junction differs from the germline gene, which may be a read error. The chain has TRBV7-7 and TRBJ2-1; 13 nucleotides match TRBD2. CDR1 and CDR2 from the germline V gene are SSHAT and FNYEAQ (reference sequence). This CDR3 is 15 amino acids long. CDR3 in amino acids: CASSAGTSGTNEQFF. The DNA of the CDR3 is TGTGCTAGCAGCGCGGGGACTAGCGGGACCAATGAGCAGTTCTTC. Full variable domain (remainder filled in from reference TRBV7-7 and TRBJ2-1): GAGVSQSPRYKVTKRGQDVTLRCDPISSHATLYWYQQALGQGPEFLTYFNYEAQPDKSGLPSDRFSAERPEGSISTLTIQRTEQRDSAMYRCASSAGTSGTNEQFFGPGTRLTVL.

The chain employs TRBV7-9 and TRBJ2-1, with 15 bases matching TRBD2. Germline CDR1 SEHNR, CDR2 FQNEAQ (reference sequence). The CDR3 length is 19 residues. V dropped 1 base and J dropped 7; count of bases not matched to a gene: 11. The DNA for the CDR3 is TGTGCCAGCAGCTTAGATATGCCGGGGACTAGCGGGAGGAGGAATGAGCAGTTCTTC. Amino acids: CASSLDMPGTSGRRNEQFF.

The V gene is TRBV28, the J gene TRBJ1-2; D unclear. The CDR3 totals 14 residues. Germline values: CDR1 MDHEN, CDR2 SYDVKM. V gave up 3 bases and J gave up 4 bases, with 12 bases separating them. CDR3 amino acids: CASSFVTPSYGYTF. The CDR3 DNA is TGTGCCAGCAGTTTTGTTACCCCGAGCTATGGCTACACCTTC.

This rearrangement joins TRBV12-3 or TRBV12-4 to TRBJ2-1, with D hard to call. This CDR3 is built from 13 residues. V was cut by 3 bases and J by 9 bases, with 12 bases left in between. The CDR3 coding sequence is TGTGCCAGCAGTTTCCTAAGCGACGGTGAGCAGTTCTTC. It yields the protein CASSFLSDGEQFF.

This rearrangement joins TRBV5-4 to TRBJ2-7, with D tentatively TRBD1 (6 bases). Trimming removed 4 bases from V and 2 bases from J, with 13 bases in between. From germline, CDR1 is SGHNT and CDR2 YYREEE (reference sequence). The CDR3 runs 14 residues. As DNA, the CDR3 is TGTGCCAGCAGCGGCCGGGACACCACCTACGAGCAGTACTTC. This translates into CASSGRDTTYEQYF.

The gene calls are TRBV6-1 and TRBJ1-5; weak D call: TRBD1 (6 bases). Between the trimmed V and J ends, which lost 0 bases and 2 bases, there was a span of 14 bases. This CDR3 region has 17 residues. Germline CDR1 MNHNS, CDR2 SASEGT. The CDR3 sequence: CASSEARRGLGNQPQHF. The CDR3 DNA follows: TGTGCCAGCAGTGAAGCGCGGCGGGGGCTTGGCAATCAGCCCCAGCATTTT.

The V call is TRBV7-2, the J call TRBJ1-2; 7 nucleotides match TRBD1. Trimming cost V 1 base and J 3 bases; bases outside gene matches: 5. The germline V gene encodes CDR1 SGHTA and CDR2 FQGNSA. CDR3 length: 15 amino acids. The CDR3 spells CASSLGTGAHYGYTF. Here the CDR3 DNA reads TGTGCCAGCAGCTTAGGTACAGGGGCGCACTATGGCTACACCTTC.

The chain links TRBV7-6 to TRBJ2-5; a possible D gene is TRBD2 (6 bases). The CDR3 runs 15 residues. From germline, CDR1 is SGHVS and CDR2 FNYEAQ. V was trimmed by 1 base and J by 4 bases, leaving 13 bases between them. The CDR3 protein is CASSLDPLGGETQYF. The CDR3 DNA follows: TGTGCCAGCAGCTTAGACCCGTTGGGGGGAGAGACCCAGTACTTC. The full variable domain, its missing parts supplied by reference TRBV7-6 and TRBJ2-5, is GAGVSQSPRYKVTKRGQDVALRCDPISGHVSLYWYRQALGQGPEFLTYFNYEAQQDKSGLPNDRFSAERPEGSISTLTIQRTEQRDSAMYRCASSLDPLGGETQYFGPGTRLLVL.

This clone was recorded once. V is TRBV6-2 or TRBV6-3 and J is TRBJ2-7; D might be TRBD2 (6 bases). V was pared by 2 bases and J by 0 bases, with 14 bases between. Germline-derived CDR1 and CDR2 are MNHEY and SVGEGT. CDR3 length equals 16 residues. For the CDR3, the DNA is TGTGCCAGCAGTTACGGCCGGGACTCTAGCTCCTACGAGCAGTACTTC. Translation: CASSYGRDSSSYEQYF.

The rearrangement uses TRBV29-1 and TRBJ2-3; 10 nucleotides agree with TRBD2. Looked up from germline, CDR1 is SQVTM and CDR2 is ANQGSEA. The CDR3 is made up of 17 amino acids. Trimming took 5 bases from V and 0 from J; bases not matched to a gene: 11. The CDR3 DNA reads as TGCAGCGTTCCCAGCGGGGGGGCCATTATTAGCACAGATACGCAGTATTTT. This codes for CSVPSGGAIISTDTQYF.

The chain links TRBV11-2 to TRBJ2-3; D call uncertain. V lost 4 bases to trimming and J lost 3 bases, with 8 bases between them. Germline V CDR1 and CDR2: SGHAT, FQNNGV. The CDR3 is 13 residues long. CDR3 bases: TGTGCCAGCAGCTCGCAGAGGACAGATACGCAGTATTTT. It translates to CASSSQRTDTQYF. The full variable domain, completed using reference TRBV11-2 and TRBJ2-3, is EAGVAQSPRYKIIEKRQSVAFWCNPISGHATLYWYQQILGQGPKLLIQFQNNGVVDDSQLPKDRFSAERLKGVDSTLKIQPAKLEDSAVYLCASSSQRTDTQYFGPGTRLTVL.

The V and J genes are TRBV2 and TRBJ2-3; 8 bases are a match to TRBD2. J was trimmed by 3 bases and V by 6 bases; bases with no gene match: 11. The CDR3 runs to 16 residues. Germline CDR1 is SNHLY and CDR2 is FYNNEI. The CDR3 DNA sequence: TGTGCCAGCAGCCCCCTAACGAGCGGGAGAACAGATACGCAGTATTTT. Its protein is CASSPLTSGRTDTQYF.

The chain employs TRBV6-4 and TRBJ1-4, with D perhaps matching TRBD1 (6 bases). Germline values: CDR1 MRHNA, CDR2 SNTAGT. This CDR3 comprises 20 residues. Trimming removed 0 bases from V and 0 bases from J, with 20 bases in between. As DNA, the CDR3 is TGTGCCAGCAGTGACTCGAGAGGGGGTGGGCCAGAAGCAACTAATGAAAAACTGTTTTTT. Protein: CASSDSRGGGPEATNEKLFF.

V and J are TRBV5-6 and TRBJ2-7, with D hard to call. The CDR3 has 14 residues. Germline V gene sequence: CDR1 SGHDT, CDR2 YYEEEE. V lost 1 base and J lost 3, with 11 bases in between. CDR3 amino acids: CASSLFRGFYEQYF. DNA of the CDR3: TGTGCCAGCAGCTTGTTCAGAGGATTCTACGAGCAGTACTTC.

This clone has just one count. This chain connects TRBV6-2 or TRBV6-3 to TRBJ1-1; D uncertain. The germline V gene encodes CDR1 MNHEY and CDR2 SVGEGT. CDR3 length: 17 amino acids. V shed 0 bases and J shed 4 bases, with 18 bases lying between them. CDR3 loop: CASSYSGDRVVSTEAFF. The CDR3 nucleotides read TGTGCCAGCAGTTACTCCGGGGATAGGGTAGTGAGCACTGAAGCTTTCTTT.

The chain combines TRBV15 with TRBJ2-2; no firm D call. Trimming removed 4 bases at V and 2 bases at J, with 5 bases between. Germline CDR1 reads LNHNV; CDR2 reads YYDKDF (reference sequence). The CDR3 length is 13 residues. The CDR3 loop reads CATSTTNTGELFF. CDR3 in DNA: TGTGCCACCAGCACAACAAACACCGGGGAGCTGTTTTTT.

This sequence joins TRBV5-4 and TRBJ2-1, with a weak D call TRBD1 (6 bases). Germline lookup yields CDR1 SGHNT and CDR2 YYREEE (reference sequence). The V and J ends lost 1 base and 1 base respectively, with 6 bases between them. The CDR3 has 14 amino acids. CDR3 DNA: TGTGCCAGCAGCTTGCAGGGGTCCTACAATGAGCAGTTCTTC. This codes for CASSLQGSYNEQFF.

The CDR3 here is CASSQPRGANTGELFF. The CDR3 bases are TGTGCCAGCAGCCAGCCCAGGGGGGCGAACACCGGGGAGCTGTTTTTT. The chain is built from TRBV14 and TRBJ2-2; D might be TRBD1 (7 bases). The germline V gene has CDR1 SGHDN and CDR2 FVKESK. CDR3 size: 16 residues. V lost 3 bases, J lost 0 bases, and 11 bases lay in between.

This chain links TRBV4-3 with TRBJ1-1; a weak D match, TRBD1 (6 bases). The CDR3 has 13 residues. V was trimmed by 4 bases and J by 4 bases, leaving 10 bases between them. Germline CDR1 and CDR2: LGHNA and YSLEER. This CDR3 reads CASSRDTGTEAFF. The DNA of the CDR3 is TGCGCCAGCAGCCGGGACACGGGCACTGAAGCTTTCTTT.